The entry below gives a single T cell receptor (beta chain) sequence along with its context. The antigen is not known. The data stem from a study of blood T cells in healthy people across ages. The study's findings and limits: Long-lived donors had more naive CD4+ cells and higher diversity than aged donors.

The authors ran a second PCR of about 6 to 11 cycles using a sample-barcoded 5' primer and a J-beta primer mix. TCRdb re-called the 5' RACE reads through MiXCR, storing one row per CDR3 protein. This table holds around 750,000 distinct CDR3 sequences, approximately 55% found once. The CDR3 is 13 amino acids. V shed 7 bases, J shed 3 bases, and the junction held 1 base outside the gene matches. The germline V gene encodes CDR1 ENHRY and CDR2 SYGVKD. The chain is built from TRBV10-3 and TRBJ2-2, with 8 nucleotides matching TRBD1. Sequencing input: blood. This TCR was sampled from an elderly man in good health. For the CDR3, the DNA is TGTGCCATCAACAGGGGGGACACCGGGGAGCTGTTTTTT. Protein: CAINRGDTGELFF.